The clone carrying this T cell receptor beta chain was seen a few times. The CDR3 runs 15 residues. Trimming removed 0 bases from V and 8 bases from J, with 14 bases in between. Germline V CDR1 and CDR2: LGHNA, YNFKEQ. The sample is drawn from a study of low-dose radiotherapy and immunotherapy resistance in tumors. Study context: With 1 Gy per fraction every two weeks, Cohort 2 accumulated 13 Gy across 26 weeks.

Specified time point: after trial treatment. Treatment of the sample: LDRT plus nivolumab, ipilimumab, low-dose cyclophosphamide and aspirin (RACIN trial). Donors were administered nivolumab, ipilimumab, aspirin and low-dose cyclophosphamide, together with low-dose radiotherapy. TRAV and TRBV primers primed cDNA for both TCRalpha and TCRbeta. It was with a constant-region primer and a V-primer adapter that TCRs were amplified over around 20 PCR cycles. TCRdb re-called the reads with MiXCR, one entry per CDR3 protein. Seen here are some 100,000 distinct CDR3 sequences, about 20% observed once, and the top ten hold over 4%.

The specimen was PBMCs, collected after low-dose radiotherapy plus immunotherapy. The origin of this receptor is a male donor with prostate cancer. The chain combines TRBV4-2 with TRBJ2-1; D call uncertain. CDR3 coding DNA: TGTGCCAGCAGCCAAGAAGGCGGTAGCCCCGATGAGCAGTTCTTC. Encoded protein: CASSQEGGSPDEQFF.